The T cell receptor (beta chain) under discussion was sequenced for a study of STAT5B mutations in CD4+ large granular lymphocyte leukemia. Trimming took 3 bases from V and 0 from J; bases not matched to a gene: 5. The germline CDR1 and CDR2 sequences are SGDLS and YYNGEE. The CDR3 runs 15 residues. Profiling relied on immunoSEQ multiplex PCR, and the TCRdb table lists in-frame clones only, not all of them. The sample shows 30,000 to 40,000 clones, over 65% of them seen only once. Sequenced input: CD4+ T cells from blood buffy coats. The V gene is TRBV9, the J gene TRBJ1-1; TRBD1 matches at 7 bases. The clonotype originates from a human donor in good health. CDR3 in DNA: TGTGCCAGCAGCGCCCAGGGGGTAATGAACACTGAAGCTTTCTTT. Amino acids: CASSAQGVMNTEAFF.